This entry features one TCR beta chain sequence. This record comes from a study of CD8 T cells in Susac syndrome. V shed 0 bases and J shed 1 base, with 7 bases lying between them. The CDR3 is 14 amino acids. CDR1 SGHRS and CDR2 YFSETQ come from the germline V gene. Reverse transcription of roughly 0.5 to 1 ug RNA was carried out with random hexamers. Amplification of TCR beta CDR3 across 54 Vbeta and 13 Jbeta was performed with immunoSEQ multiplex PCR. TCRdb recomputed calls from the immunoSEQ multiplex PCR reads with MiXCR, one row per CDR3 protein. This table has some 160,000 distinct CDR3 sequences, 94% appearing once.

V is TRBV5-1 and J is TRBJ1-1; D is uncertain. Specimen: CD4+ T cells from PBMCs. The origin of this receptor is a human donor with Susac syndrome. CDR3 sequence: CASSLAAGNTEAFF. The CDR3 nucleotides read TGCGCCAGCAGCTTGGCTGCAGGGAACACTGAAGCTTTCTTT. Based on the CDR3 plus reference TRBV5-1 and TRBJ1-1, the full variable domain is KAGVTQTPRYLIKTRGQQVTLSCSPISGHRSVSWYQQTPGQGLQFLFEYFSETQRNKGNFPGRFSGRQFSNSRSEMNVSTLELGDSALYLCASSLAAGNTEAFFGQGTRLTVV.